The clone carrying this T cell receptor (beta chain) came up many times. This entry is derived from a study of T cell repertoires in cytomegalovirus infection. This CDR3 spans 16 amino acids. Trimming took 3 bases from V and 6 from J, leaving 20 bases between them. Per germline, CDR1 SGHTA and CDR2 FQGNSA. TCRdb used MiXCR to reprocess the reads, holding one entry per CDR3 protein. The sample lists approximately 250,000 distinct CDR3 sequences; around 12% were seen once. This receptor was obtained from a human donor in good health (CMV status not recorded). Some clones in this sample may be carry-over from other donors' samples. Sequencing was carried out using PBMCs. The chain uses TRBV7-2 and TRBJ2-5, with a tentative D call TRBD2 (7 bases). As DNA, the CDR3 is TGTGCCAGCAGCTTGCCTAGCGGAGGGGGGATGAAGACCCAGTACTTC. This codes for CASSLPSGGGMKTQYF. Based on the CDR3 plus reference TRBV7-2 and TRBJ2-5, the full variable domain is GAGVSQSPSNKVTEKGKDVELRCDPISGHTALYWYRQSLGQGLEFLIYFQGNSAPDKSGLPSDRFSAERTGGSVSTLTIQRTQQEDSAVYLCASSLPSGGGMKTQYFGPGTRLLVL.